This T cell receptor beta chain came from a study of beta chain features in type 1 diabetes. General observations from the study: Patients showed naive, central memory and Treg TCRB repertoires that appeared more similar than those of healthy donors. Type 1 diabetes patients had TCRB CDR3s that were shorter (moderately but significantly so) in all four CD4+ subsets.

On this clone: The antigen remains undetermined.

Every bit of the isolated RNA underwent reverse transcription, so sequencing read expressed TCRB transcripts. Generated by immunoSEQ multiplex PCR, the TCRdb table keeps only in-frame clones and is missing some. The sample has 500,000 to 650,000 clones; around 12% are singletons. Input material: naive CD4+ T cells from blood. This receptor was taken from a man aged 25 to 40 with type 1 diabetes.

The CDR3 DNA follows: TGTGCCAGCAGCCCCTCCGACGGGGGGAACTATGGCTACACCTTC. Its translation is CASSPSDGGNYGYTF. J is TRBJ1-2 and V is TRBV9; D is possibly TRBD1 (5 bases). The germline V gene encodes CDR1 SGDLS and CDR2 YYNGEE. CDR3 length: 15 amino acids. Trimming took 4 bases from V and 2 from J, leaving 15 bases between them. The variable domain in full, with the rest retrieved from reference TRBV9 and TRBJ1-2, is DSGVTQTPKHLITATGQRVTLRCSPRSGDLSVYWYQQSLDQGLQFLIQYYNGEERAKGNILERFSAQQFPDLHSELNLSSLELGDSALYFCASSPSDGGNYGYTFGSGTRLTVV.